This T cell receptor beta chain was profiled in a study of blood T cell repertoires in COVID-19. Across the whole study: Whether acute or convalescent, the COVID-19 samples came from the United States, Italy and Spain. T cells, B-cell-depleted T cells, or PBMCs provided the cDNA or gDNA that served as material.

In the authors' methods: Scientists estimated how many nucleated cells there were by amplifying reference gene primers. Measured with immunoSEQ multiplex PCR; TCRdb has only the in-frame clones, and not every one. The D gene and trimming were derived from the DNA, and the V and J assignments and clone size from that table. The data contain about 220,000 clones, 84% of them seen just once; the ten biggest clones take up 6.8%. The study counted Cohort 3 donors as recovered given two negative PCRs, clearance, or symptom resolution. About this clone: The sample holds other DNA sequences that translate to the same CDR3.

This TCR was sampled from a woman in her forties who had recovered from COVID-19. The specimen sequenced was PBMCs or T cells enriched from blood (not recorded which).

The CDR3 coding sequence is TGTGCCACCAGTGATCCGGGACAGGGCAACACCGGGGAGCTGTTTTTT. This encodes CATSDPGQGNTGELFF. The rearrangement links TRBV24-1 to TRBJ2-2; 9 bases are shared with TRBD1. This CDR3 has 16 amino acids. V shed 3 bases and J 2 bases; nucleotides not matched to a gene: 3. Germline CDR1 is KGHDR and CDR2 is SFDVKD.